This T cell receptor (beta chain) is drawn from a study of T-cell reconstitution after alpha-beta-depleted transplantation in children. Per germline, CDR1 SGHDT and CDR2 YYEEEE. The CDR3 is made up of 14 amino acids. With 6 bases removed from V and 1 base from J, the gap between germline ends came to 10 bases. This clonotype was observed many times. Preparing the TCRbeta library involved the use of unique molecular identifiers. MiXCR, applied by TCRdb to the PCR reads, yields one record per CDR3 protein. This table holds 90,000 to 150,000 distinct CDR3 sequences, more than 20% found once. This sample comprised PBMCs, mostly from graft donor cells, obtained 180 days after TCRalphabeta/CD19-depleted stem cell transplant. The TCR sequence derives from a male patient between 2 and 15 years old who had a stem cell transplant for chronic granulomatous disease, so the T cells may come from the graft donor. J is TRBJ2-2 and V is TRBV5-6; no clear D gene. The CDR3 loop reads CASTFGQNTGELFF. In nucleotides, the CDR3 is TGTGCCAGCACCTTTGGCCAGAACACCGGGGAGCTGTTTTTT.